The TCR beta chain described here comes from a study of blood T cell repertoires in COVID-19. Across the whole study: Spain, Italy and the United States supplied samples that represented acute and convalescent COVID-19. Sources were T cells, B-cell-depleted T cells, or PBMCs; the material itself was cDNA or gDNA.

Under the authors' procedure: Cell counts per sample came from amplifying reference gene primers. This table comes from immunoSEQ multiplex PCR, and its TCRdb copy is limited to in-frame clones, with some not included. V, J and clone size were drawn from that table, and D and trimming were deduced from the DNA. Altogether approximately 110,000 clones are present, 82% being singletons, with the ten largest covering around 8%. The V segment lost 4 bases and the J segment 9 bases; nucleotides outside the gene matches: 14. The CDR3 sequence is 17 residues long. Germline CDR1 is SGHDN and CDR2 is FVKESK. The chain is built from TRBV14 and TRBJ2-1, with 11 positions matching TRBD2. This TCR derives from a man between 65 and 85 years old with acute or convalescent COVID-19. The sample taken for sequencing was peripheral blood. The CDR3 nucleotides are TGTGCCAGCAGCCCTATAATTAGACTAGCGGGACTGGGTGAGCAGTTCTTC. As protein: CASSPIIRLAGLGEQFF. The full variable domain, its missing parts supplied by reference TRBV14 and TRBJ2-1, is EAGVTQFPSHSVIEKGQTVTLRCDPISGHDNLYWYRRVMGKEIKFLLHFVKESKQDESGMPNNRFLAERTGGTYSTLKVQPAELEDSGVYFCASSPIIRLAGLGEQFFGPGTRLTVL.